The 18 T cell receptor beta chains in this list originate from one sample, sequenced in a study of CD8 T cells in Susac syndrome. With random hexamers, reverse transcription was performed on roughly 0.45 to 1 ug of RNA. TCRdb passed the immunoSEQ multiplex PCR reads through MiXCR, listing each CDR3 protein once. The sample lists 100,000 to 150,000 distinct CDR3 sequences, around 96% occurring once. Sequenced material: CD4+ T cells from PBMCs. Every receptor here comes from a human donor with Susac syndrome.

This chain uses TRBV5-1 with TRBJ2-6, with D hard to call. Trimming took 5 bases from V and 3 from J, leaving 6 bases between them. The CDR3 spans 13 residues. Germline CDR1 SGHRS, CDR2 YFSETQ. The CDR3 nucleotides read TGCGCCAGCAGAACTGGTGGGGCCAACGTCCTGACTTTC. Translated: CASRTGGANVLTF.

The chain joins TRBV7-2 to TRBJ2-7; D is unclear. The CDR3 spans 13 residues. V was trimmed by 5 bases and J by 7 bases, leaving 15 bases between them. The germline CDR1 and CDR2 sequences are SGHTA and FQGNSA. CDR3 in amino acids: CASSRDAPGEQYF. The DNA of the CDR3 is TGTGCCAGCAGCAGAGACGCCCCGGGTGAGCAGTACTTC.

The J gene is TRBJ1-1, the V gene TRBV3-1; D unresolved. Trimming removed 0 bases at V and 0 bases at J, with 8 bases between. Germline V gene lookup returns CDR1 LGHDT and CDR2 YNNKEL (reference sequence). The CDR3 spans 15 residues. The CDR3 region is CASSQDVFMNTEAFF. The CDR3 DNA is TGTGCCAGCAGCCAAGACGTTTTCATGAACACTGAAGCTTTCTTT.

Only a few counts were recorded for this clonotype. The chain has TRBV30 and TRBJ2-1; perhaps TRBD1 as D (6 bases). Germline V gives CDR1 GTSNPN, CDR2 SVGIG (reference sequence). This CDR3 is built from 14 residues. Trimming left V 3 bases short and J 1 base short, with 10 bases between. The CDR3 protein is CAWSRDTSYNEQFF. The CDR3 nucleotides read TGTGCCTGGAGCCGGGACACTTCCTACAATGAGCAGTTCTTC.

The rearrangement joins TRBV2 to TRBJ2-5, with 11 bases identical to TRBD2. The CDR3 runs to 16 residues. Germline loops: CDR1 SNHLY, CDR2 FYNNEI. V shed 4 bases, J shed 1 base, and the junction held 5 bases outside the gene matches. Here the CDR3 DNA reads TGTGCCAGCAGTGCCGGACTAGCGGGTGGCCAAGAGACCCAGTACTTC. It specifies CASSAGLAGGQETQYF.

The chain employs TRBV7-9 and TRBJ2-3; unclear D gene. Trimming removed 5 bases at V and 2 bases at J, with 20 bases between. This CDR3 region has 17 residues. Germline V lookup: CDR1 SEHNR, CDR2 FQNEAQ (reference sequence). The DNA of the CDR3 is TGTGCCAGCAGCCCCGACGGACGGCTCACCTCCACAGATACGCAGTATTTT. Translation gives CASSPDGRLTSTDTQYF.

The rearrangement joins TRBV4-3 to TRBJ2-1, with D uncertain. The germline V gene encodes CDR1 LGHNA and CDR2 YSLEER. Trimming removed 0 bases from V and 9 bases from J, with 12 bases in between. This CDR3 has 14 residues. The CDR3 sequence: CASSQDPKRSEQFF. The CDR3, as DNA: TGCGCCAGCAGCCAAGATCCCAAGCGTAGTGAGCAGTTCTTC.

V gene TRBV7-2 combines with J gene TRBJ2-5, with a possible D match to TRBD2 (5 bases). V lost 3 bases to trimming and J lost 4 bases, with 21 bases between them. Looked up from germline, CDR1 is SGHTA and CDR2 is FQGNSA. The CDR3 sequence is 17 residues long. This CDR3 is CASSLVPRDLSRETQYF. The CDR3, as DNA: TGTGCCAGCAGCTTGGTTCCCCGGGATCTGAGTCGAGAGACCCAGTACTTC.

The V call is TRBV4-3, the J call TRBJ1-1, with D unresolved. V was pared by 1 base and J by 1 base, with 13 bases between. The germline V gene encodes CDR1 LGHNA and CDR2 YSLEER. The CDR3 extends over 16 amino acids. The CDR3 spells CASSQVSGRPNTEAFF. The CDR3 bases are TGCGCCAGCAGCCAAGTGTCGGGCCGTCCGAACACTGAAGCTTTCTTT.

The J gene is TRBJ1-5, the V gene TRBV3-1; D possibly corresponds to TRBD1 (5 bases). The V gene lost 3 bases and the J gene lost 4 bases, with 10 bases spanning the gap. The germline gives CDR1 LGHDT, CDR2 YNNKEL (reference sequence). The CDR3 sequence is 14 residues long. DNA for the CDR3: TGTGCCAGCAGCCATGGAAGGGGAAATCAGCCCCAGCATTTT. Translating it yields CASSHGRGNQPQHF.

This chain links TRBV29-1 with TRBJ1-1; 7 bases match TRBD1. The CDR3 covers 14 residues. V lost 1 base to trimming and J lost 2 bases; unmatched junction nucleotides: 4. The V gene's germline CDR1 is SQVTM and CDR2 ANQGSEA. CDR3 nucleotide sequence: TGCAGCGTTGAAGTCCAGGGGGGAAACACTGAAGCTTTCTTT. It is translated as CSVEVQGGNTEAFF.

V usage is TRBV5-5 and J usage is TRBJ2-2; D unresolved. V was trimmed by 0 bases and J by 14 bases, leaving 8 bases between them. The CDR3 is 11 amino acids. The germline V gene has CDR1 SGHKS and CDR2 YYEKEE (reference sequence). In DNA, the CDR3 is TGTGCCAGCAGCTTGGAATGGCTACTGTTTTTT. This translates into CASSLEWLLFF.

This clonotype was detected only once. The chain couples TRBV11-2 to TRBJ2-3; tentatively, D is TRBD1 (6 bases). The CDR3 spans 14 residues. Germline V gene sequence: CDR1 SGHAT, CDR2 FQNNGV. With 4 bases removed from V and 10 bases from J, the gap between germline ends came to 18 bases. The CDR3 reads CASSSTNREWSQYF. The CDR3 bases are TGTGCCAGCAGCTCTACCAACAGGGAATGGTCGCAGTATTTT.

This chain uses TRBV20-1 with TRBJ1-1, with D possibly TRBD1 on 5 matching bases. Germline CDR1 reads DFQATT; CDR2 reads SNEGSKA (reference sequence). V shed 3 bases and J shed 2 bases, with 10 bases lying between them. This CDR3 is 13 amino acids long. The CDR3 bases are TGCAGTGCTAGGGGGGGACCCAACACTGAAGCTTTCTTT. Translated: CSARGGPNTEAFF.

The rearrangement links TRBV28 to TRBJ2-1, with D perhaps given as TRBD1 or TRBD2 (5 bases each). Trimming removed 3 bases at V and 8 bases at J, with 11 bases between. This CDR3 has 13 amino acids. Germline lookup yields CDR1 MDHEN and CDR2 SYDVKM. In DNA form, the CDR3 reads TGTGCCAGCAGTTTGGCCGGGGCCGATGAGCAGTTCTTC. It specifies CASSLAGADEQFF.

This clonotype was recorded once. The CDR3 DNA reads TGCGCCAGCAGCCCACAGGGCGACACTGAAGCTTTCTTT. It translates to CASSPQGDTEAFF. The chain links TRBV5-1 to TRBJ1-1, with a tentative D call TRBD1 (6 bases). This CDR3 has 13 amino acids. V lost 4 bases to trimming and J lost 3 bases, with 10 bases between them. Germline-derived CDR1 and CDR2 are SGHRS and YFSETQ.

This clonotype has just one count. V usage is TRBV20-1 and J usage is TRBJ2-2, with D possibly being TRBD2 (6 bases). Germline V CDR1 and CDR2: DFQATT, SNEGSKA (reference sequence). Trimming cost V 1 base and J 0 bases, with 15 bases left between them. The CDR3 is 17 residues long. CDR3 nucleotides: TGCAGTGCTAGAGGAGGTAGCGGCCCCGCGAACACCGGGGAGCTGTTTTTT. Amino acid sequence: CSARGGSGPANTGELFF.

Here the CDR3 DNA reads TGTGCCAGCAGTTACTTTGGGAGACCCTACGAGCAGTACTTC. It yields the protein CASSYFGRPYEQYF. This chain links TRBV6-5 with TRBJ2-7, with D perhaps TRBD2 (5 bases). The CDR3 is 14 residues long. The V end was cut by 1 base, the J end by 2 bases, with 9 bases between. Germline CDR1 reads MNHEY; CDR2 reads SVGAGI.